Below are 29 T cell receptor beta chains sequenced from a single sample in a study of blood T cells in healthy people across ages. A second PCR of 7 to 11 cycles used a sample-barcoded 5' primer and a J-beta primer mix. One entry per CDR3 protein results from TCRdb running MiXCR on the 5' RACE reads. The top ten clones hold 6.7% of a sample with roughly 1.4 million distinct CDR3 sequences, around 59% of them seen once. Sequenced material: blood. These receptor sequences come from a man younger than 30 in good health.

The V gene is TRBV4-1, the J gene TRBJ1-2; 7 nucleotides match TRBD1. The trim removed 0 bases at V and 2 bases at J, leaving 6 bases unmatched. The CDR3 extends over 16 amino acids. Germline V lookup: CDR1 MGHRA, CDR2 YSYEKL. This CDR3 reads CASSQEARGLNYGYTF. DNA for the CDR3: TGCGCCAGCAGCCAAGAGGCTAGGGGGCTCAACTATGGCTACACCTTC.

This clonotype was seen a single time. V is TRBV15 and J is TRBJ2-6; D may be TRBD2 (5 bases). Germline V CDR1 and CDR2: LNHNV, YYDKDF (reference sequence). There are 18 residues in the CDR3. With 5 bases removed from V and 1 base from J, the gap between germline ends came to 18 bases. The CDR3 sequence: CATSGLLAGPSGANVLTF. DNA of the CDR3: TGTGCCACCAGCGGACTGCTCGCCGGTCCTTCTGGGGCCAACGTCCTGACTTTC.

In this sample, this clonotype turned up once. This chain joins TRBV6-5 and TRBJ2-7, with TRBD2 identical over 7 bases. Germline trimming cut 0 bases from V and 1 base from J; bases unmatched to any gene: 6. The CDR3 is made up of 16 amino acids. CDR1 is MNHEY and CDR2 is SVGAGI in the germline V gene. The CDR3 nucleotides are TGTGCCAGCAGTTACTCCTTTGGGACTACATCCTACGAGCAGTACTTC. Its translation: CASSYSFGTTSYEQYF.

This clonotype was recorded once. The rearrangement links TRBV24-1 to TRBJ2-3; 11 bases align to TRBD2. This CDR3 is 15 amino acids long. V lost 7 bases and J lost 6; bases outside the gene matches: 8. The germline V gene has CDR1 KGHDR and CDR2 SFDVKD. CDR3 in DNA: TGTGCCACCAGCTATAGCGGGGGGGCCAAGGATACGCAGTATTTT. Translation: CATSYSGGAKDTQYF.

The chain recombines TRBV20-1 with TRBJ1-1; TRBD1 might be the D (5 bases). Germline CDR1 is DFQATT and CDR2 is SNEGSKA (reference sequence). This CDR3 comprises 15 residues. V gave up 5 bases and J gave up 5 bases, with 21 bases separating them. The DNA for the CDR3 is TGCAGTGCTCAAAAAGGAGCTAGGGGCCGGACTGAAGCTTTCTTT. It specifies CSAQKGARGRTEAFF.

The CDR3: CASSVSGAGYTF. CDR3 nucleotide sequence: TGTGCCAGCAGCGTATCAGGGGCCGGCTACACCTTC. The chain employs TRBV9 and TRBJ1-2, with D perhaps matching TRBD1 (6 bases). The germline gives CDR1 SGDLS, CDR2 YYNGEE. The CDR3 is 12 residues long. Trimming took off 1 base at V and 8 bases at J, with 9 bases between the two ends.

This clonotype was seen only a few times. This chain's CDR3 is CASSFELAPYNEQFF. The CDR3 coding sequence is TGTGCCAGCAGCTTTGAACTAGCGCCCTACAATGAGCAGTTCTTC. J is TRBJ2-1 and V is TRBV7-8; 7 nucleotides match TRBD2. J gave up 2 bases and V 3 bases, and 4 bases lay outside the gene matches. The length of the CDR3 is 15 residues. CDR1 and CDR2 (germline): SGHVS, FQNEAQ.

The chain links TRBV10-3 to TRBJ2-2; no clear D. Trimming removed 4 bases at V and 5 bases at J, with 5 bases between. The CDR3 consists of 12 residues. CDR1 is ENHRY, CDR2 SYGVKD, per germline. CDR3 loop: CAISVRTGELFF. Here the CDR3 DNA reads TGTGCCATCAGTGTCAGGACCGGGGAGCTGTTTTTT.

This chain connects TRBV5-1 to TRBJ1-5; no definite D call. This CDR3 contains 15 residues. Trimming removed 0 bases from V and 0 bases from J, with 7 bases in between. Germline assignment: CDR1 SGHRS and CDR2 YFSETQ. The DNA of the CDR3 is TGCGCCAGCAGCTTGGGCTGGAATAGCAATCAGCCCCAGCATTTT. The encoded protein is CASSLGWNSNQPQHF.

The V and J genes are TRBV4-1 and TRBJ1-5; no definite D call. Looked up from germline, CDR1 is MGHRA and CDR2 is YSYEKL. V was clipped by 1 base and J by 10 bases, with 11 bases between them. The CDR3 is 13 amino acids. The CDR3 region has the DNA TGCGCCAGCAGCCAAGCACCCCTTCAACCCCAGCATTTT. Protein: CASSQAPLQPQHF.

This chain links TRBV5-1 with TRBJ2-3; 11 bases are a match to TRBD2. The CDR3 sequence is 15 residues long. Trimming took 4 bases from V and 2 from J; bases not matched to a gene: 3. CDR1 SGHRS and CDR2 YFSETQ come from the germline V gene. Here the CDR3 reads CASSGGLAVTDTQYF. The CDR3 bases are TGCGCCAGCAGCGGGGGACTAGCGGTCACAGATACGCAGTATTTT. Using reference TRBV5-1 and TRBJ2-3 for the parts outside the CDR3, the full variable domain is KAGVTQTPRYLIKTRGQQVTLSCSPISGHRSVSWYQQTPGQGLQFLFEYFSETQRNKGNFPGRFSGRQFSNSRSEMNVSTLELGDSALYLCASSGGLAVTDTQYFGPGTRLTVL.

The chain combines TRBV12-3 or TRBV12-4 with TRBJ1-5, with D possibly matching TRBD1 (6 bases). CDR3 length equals 15 residues. V dropped 5 bases and J dropped 3 bases, with 14 bases sitting between them. Here the CDR3 DNA reads TGTGCCAGCAGTCGACAGGTACTCGACAATCAGCCCCAGCATTTT. This gives the protein CASSRQVLDNQPQHF.

In nucleotides, the CDR3 is TGTGCCAGCAGCTTAGAGTCGGGACAGAGAGAAGCTTTCTTT. It encodes CASSLESGQREAFF. The J gene is TRBJ1-1, the V gene TRBV7-2; 7 bases align to TRBD1. The germline CDR1 and CDR2 sequences are SGHTA and FQGNSA. CDR3 length equals 14 residues. The junction had 7 bases not matched to a gene; V was cut back by 1 base and J by 8 bases.

The CDR3 DNA sequence: TGTGCCAGCAGCTTATACCTGGGGGAGAGCTCCTACGAGCAGTACTTC. It translates to CASSLYLGESSYEQYF. The rearrangement links TRBV13 to TRBJ2-7; tentatively, D is TRBD1 or TRBD2 (5 bases each). V lost 2 bases to trimming and J lost 0 bases, with 14 bases between them. In germline, CDR1 is PRHDT, CDR2 FYEKMQ (reference sequence). CDR3 length equals 16 residues.

The V and J genes are TRBV4-1 and TRBJ2-2, with a tentative D call TRBD2 (5 bases). Deletions cut 4 bases from V and 7 bases from J, with 13 bases between. This CDR3 has 14 residues. Germline values: CDR1 MGHRA, CDR2 YSYEKL. The CDR3 bases are TGCGCCAGCAGCCGGGGTGGGAGCGGCGGGGAGCTGTTTTTT. The encoded protein is CASSRGGSGGELFF.

The J gene is TRBJ1-1, the V gene TRBV19; D not resolved. The CDR3 loop spans 13 amino acids. Germline V gives CDR1 LNHDA, CDR2 SQIVND (reference sequence). V was cut by 5 bases and J by 5 bases, with 12 bases left in between. CDR3 amino acids: CASSPNGDTEAFF. The CDR3 DNA sequence: TGTGCCAGTAGTCCTAATGGGGATACTGAAGCTTTCTTT.

The chain combines TRBV29-1 with TRBJ2-5; 16 nucleotides match TRBD2. The CDR3 has 15 amino acids. The germline gives CDR1 SQVTM, CDR2 ANQGSEA. After removal of 7 bases from V and 5 bases from J, the junction contained 7 bases not matched to a gene. The CDR3 region has the DNA TGCAGCGCCCCGGGACTAGCGGGAGGGGATGAGACCCAGTACTTC. It translates to CSAPGLAGGDETQYF. Looking up the rest from reference TRBV29-1 and TRBJ2-5 gives the full variable domain: SAVISQKPSRDICQRGTSLTIQCQVDSQVTMMFWYRQQPGQSLTLIATANQGSEATYESGFVIDKFPISRPNLTFSTLTVSNMSPEDSSIYLCSAPGLAGGDETQYFGPGTRLLVL.

This chain connects TRBV2 to TRBJ2-3; 15 bases line up with TRBD2. CDR1 SNHLY and CDR2 FYNNEI come from the germline V gene. J gave up 4 bases and V 4 bases, and 9 bases lay outside the gene matches. This CDR3 contains 18 residues. The CDR3 loop is CASSGTSGGAISPDTQYF. The CDR3 region has the DNA TGTGCCAGCAGTGGGACTAGCGGGGGGGCCATTTCCCCAGATACGCAGTATTTT.

This clonotype was seen a handful of times. The chain couples TRBV6-6 to TRBJ2-3, with D perhaps matching TRBD1 or TRBD2 (5 bases each). This CDR3 is 14 amino acids long. CDR1 MNHNY and CDR2 SVGAGI come from the germline V gene (reference sequence). V was pared by 1 base and J by 6 bases, with 11 bases between. The CDR3, as DNA: TGTGCCAGCAGTTACTTGGGGGACGGGGATACGCAGTATTTT. It yields the protein CASSYLGDGDTQYF.

The V gene is TRBV20-1, the J gene TRBJ1-2, with D possibly being TRBD1 (6 bases). Germline V gene sequence: CDR1 DFQATT, CDR2 SNEGSKA (reference sequence). The CDR3 loop spans 11 amino acids. Trimming stripped 7 bases from V and 4 bases from J, with 10 bases between. The CDR3 DNA is TGCAGTGTGGACAGACCCTATGGCTACACCTTC. It is translated as CSVDRPYGYTF.

The V call is TRBV18, the J call TRBJ2-1; D is possibly TRBD1 or TRBD2 (5 bases each). Judging by the DNA end, TRBJ2-7 fits better; the J call may be wrong. Germline V CDR1 and CDR2: KGHSH, LQKENI. This CDR3 is 15 amino acids long. CDR3 sequence: CASSPRGRETGEQYF. Written as DNA, the CDR3 is TGTGCCAGCTCACCCCGGGGCAGGGAAACGGGCGAGCAGTACTTC.

This clonotype was observed a handful of times. In nucleotides, the CDR3 is TGCAGTGCTAGGAAATCCGACAGCTCCTACGAGCAGTACTTC. It codes for CSARKSDSSYEQYF. V and J are TRBV20-1 and TRBJ2-7; TRBD1 is a possible D gene (5 bases). Trimming left V 3 bases short and J 0 bases short, with 12 bases between. The CDR3 covers 14 residues. CDR1 and CDR2 from the germline V gene are DFQATT and SNEGSKA (reference sequence).

The chain joins TRBV2 to TRBJ2-3, with D hard to call. Germline V gene sequence: CDR1 SNHLY, CDR2 FYNNEI. The V gene lost 7 bases and the J gene lost 3 bases, with 11 bases spanning the gap. The CDR3 contains 13 residues. The CDR3 nucleotides are TGTGCCAGCATGGGCCTCGTGACAGATACGCAGTATTTT. It translates to CASMGLVTDTQYF.

The count of this clonotype is one. This chain uses TRBV5-1 with TRBJ2-7; TRBD1 matches 10 bases. The germline gives CDR1 SGHRS, CDR2 YFSETQ. The V gene end was trimmed by 4 bases and the J gene end by 7 bases; junction bases not matched to a gene: 8. This CDR3 contains 14 residues. CDR3 DNA sequence: TGCGCCAGCAGCGGCGACAGGGGGCGAGCGGAGCAGTACTTC. This gives the protein CASSGDRGRAEQYF.

The chain uses TRBV5-1 and TRBJ2-3; D possibly corresponds to TRBD2 (6 bases). The V gene's germline CDR1 is SGHRS and CDR2 YFSETQ. The CDR3 has 16 residues. Trimming stripped 4 bases from V and 4 bases from J, with 19 bases between. CDR3 DNA sequence: TGCGCCAGCAGCCCAACCCTCCGGGACTTAGCAGATACGCAGTATTTT. It is translated as CASSPTLRDLADTQYF.

The chain uses TRBV27 and TRBJ2-5; TRBD2 matches 7 bases. The V and J ends lost 0 bases and 13 bases, in that order; junction bases with no gene match: 14. From germline, CDR1 is MNHEY and CDR2 SMNVEV (reference sequence). The CDR3 runs to 15 residues. The CDR3 loop is CASSLSAGGDYERYF. CDR3 in DNA: TGTGCCAGCAGTTTATCGGCTGGGGGGGACTACGAGCGGTACTTC.

This chain connects TRBV20-1 to TRBJ2-3; TRBD2 aligns across 8 bases. CDR3 length: 13 residues. CDR1 is DFQATT, CDR2 SNEGSKA, per germline (reference sequence). The CDR3 here is CSLGGDPEDTQYF. DNA for the CDR3: TGCAGCCTCGGGGGGGATCCAGAAGATACGCAGTATTTT.

The chain has TRBV20-1 and TRBJ2-7; possibly TRBD2 for D (6 bases). CDR1 is DFQATT, CDR2 SNEGSKA, per germline (reference sequence). V was clipped by 6 bases and J by 0 bases, with 15 bases between them. CDR3 length: 14 residues. The CDR3 is CSARDLQSSYEQYF. The CDR3 region has the DNA TGCAGTGCCAGGGACTTGCAGAGCTCCTACGAGCAGTACTTC.

The genes are TRBV6-5 and TRBJ1-1; D call uncertain. The V end lost 8 bases, the J end lost 6 bases, and 7 bases lay between the germline ends. The CDR3 spans 10 residues. The V gene's germline CDR1 is MNHEY and CDR2 SVGAGI. This CDR3 reads CASGFPEAFF. The CDR3 DNA reads TGTGCCAGCGGTTTCCCTGAAGCTTTCTTT.